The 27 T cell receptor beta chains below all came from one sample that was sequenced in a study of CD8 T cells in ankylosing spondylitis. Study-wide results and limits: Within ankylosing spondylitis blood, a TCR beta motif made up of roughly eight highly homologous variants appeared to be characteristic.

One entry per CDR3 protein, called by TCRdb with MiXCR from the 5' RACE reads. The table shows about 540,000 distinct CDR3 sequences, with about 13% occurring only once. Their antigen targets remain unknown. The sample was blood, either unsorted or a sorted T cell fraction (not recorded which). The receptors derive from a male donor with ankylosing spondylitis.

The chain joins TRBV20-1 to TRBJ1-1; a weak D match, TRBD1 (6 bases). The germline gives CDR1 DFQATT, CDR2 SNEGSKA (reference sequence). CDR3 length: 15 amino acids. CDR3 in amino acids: CSVRGAALGNTEAFF. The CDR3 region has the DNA TGCAGCGTCCGGGGGGCAGCTTTAGGGAACACTGAAGCTTTCTTT.

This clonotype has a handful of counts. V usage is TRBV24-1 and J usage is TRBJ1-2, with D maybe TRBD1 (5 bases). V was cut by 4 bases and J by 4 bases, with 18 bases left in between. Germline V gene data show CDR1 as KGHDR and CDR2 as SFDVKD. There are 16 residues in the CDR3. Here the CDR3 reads CATSDRGRTNGYGYTF. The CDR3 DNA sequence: TGTGCCACCAGTGACCGAGGAAGGACAAACGGCTATGGCTACACCTTC.

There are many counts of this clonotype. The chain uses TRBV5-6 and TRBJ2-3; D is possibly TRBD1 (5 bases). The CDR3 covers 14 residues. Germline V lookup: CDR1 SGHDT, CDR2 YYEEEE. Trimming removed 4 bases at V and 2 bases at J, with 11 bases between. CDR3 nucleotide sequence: TGTGCCAGCAGCCAAGGGGCGATCACAGATACGCAGTATTTT. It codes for CASSQGAITDTQYF.

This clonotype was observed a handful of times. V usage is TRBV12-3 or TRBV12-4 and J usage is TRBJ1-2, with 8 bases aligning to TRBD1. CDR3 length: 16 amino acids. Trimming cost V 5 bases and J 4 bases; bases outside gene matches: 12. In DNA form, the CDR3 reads TGTGCCAGCAGTCGAGCAGGGGGCTTAAAATCCTATGGCTACACCTTC. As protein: CASSRAGGLKSYGYTF.

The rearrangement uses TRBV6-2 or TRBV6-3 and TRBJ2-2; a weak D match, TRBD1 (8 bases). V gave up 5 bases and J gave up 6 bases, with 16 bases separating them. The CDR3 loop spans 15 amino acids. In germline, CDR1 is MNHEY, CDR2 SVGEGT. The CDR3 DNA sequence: TGTGCCAGCAGTCAACAGGGGGGGCGAGCCGGGGAGCTGTTTTTT. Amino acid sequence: CASSQQGGRAGELFF.

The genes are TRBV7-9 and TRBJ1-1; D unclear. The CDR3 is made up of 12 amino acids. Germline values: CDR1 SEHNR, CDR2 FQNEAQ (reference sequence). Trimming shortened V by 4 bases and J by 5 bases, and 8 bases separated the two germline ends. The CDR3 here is CASSWTATEAFF. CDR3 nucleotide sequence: TGTGCCAGCAGCTGGACTGCAACTGAAGCTTTCTTT.

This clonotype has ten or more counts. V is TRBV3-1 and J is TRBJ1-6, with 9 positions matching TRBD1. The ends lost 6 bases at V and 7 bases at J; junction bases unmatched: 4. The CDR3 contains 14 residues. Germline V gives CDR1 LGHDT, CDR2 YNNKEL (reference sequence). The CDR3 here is CASSPGTGNSPLHF. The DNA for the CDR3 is TGTGCCAGCAGTCCCGGGACAGGGAATTCACCCCTCCACTTT.

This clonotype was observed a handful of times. The CDR3 region is CASSLEGTSGVYEQYF. The CDR3, as DNA: TGCGCCAGCAGCTTGGAGGGCACTAGCGGAGTCTACGAGCAGTACTTC. This rearrangement joins TRBV5-1 to TRBJ2-7; 8 positions match TRBD2. This CDR3 spans 16 amino acids. The V segment lost 0 bases and the J segment 3 bases; nucleotides outside the gene matches: 8. Germline V gene data show CDR1 as SGHRS and CDR2 as YFSETQ.

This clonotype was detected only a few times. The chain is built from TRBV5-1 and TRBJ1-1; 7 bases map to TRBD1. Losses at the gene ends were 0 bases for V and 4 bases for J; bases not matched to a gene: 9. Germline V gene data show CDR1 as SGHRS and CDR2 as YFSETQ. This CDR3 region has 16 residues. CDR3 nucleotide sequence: TGCGCCAGCAGCTTGGGGGACAGCTTTTGGGGCACTGAAGCTTTCTTT. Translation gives CASSLGDSFWGTEAFF.

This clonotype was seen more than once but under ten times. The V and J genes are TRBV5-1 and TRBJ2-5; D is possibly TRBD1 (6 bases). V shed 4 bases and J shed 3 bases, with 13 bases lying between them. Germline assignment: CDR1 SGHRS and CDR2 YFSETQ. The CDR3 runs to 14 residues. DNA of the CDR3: TGCGCCAGCAGCGATCGACAGGCGAAAGAGACCCAGTACTTC. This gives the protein CASSDRQAKETQYF.

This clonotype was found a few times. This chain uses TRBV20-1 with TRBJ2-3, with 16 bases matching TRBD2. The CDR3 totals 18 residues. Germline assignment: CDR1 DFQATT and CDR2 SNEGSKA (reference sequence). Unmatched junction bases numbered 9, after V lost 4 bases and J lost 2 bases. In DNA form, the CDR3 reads TGCAGTGCTACCCCGGGACTAGCGGGAGGGCCTTTCACAGATACGCAGTATTTT. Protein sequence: CSATPGLAGGPFTDTQYF.

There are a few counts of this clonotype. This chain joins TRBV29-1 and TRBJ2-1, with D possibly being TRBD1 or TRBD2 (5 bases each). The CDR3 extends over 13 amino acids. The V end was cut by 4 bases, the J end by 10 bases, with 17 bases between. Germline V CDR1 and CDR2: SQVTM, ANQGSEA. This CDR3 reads CSVGTASKGEQFF. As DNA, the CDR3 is TGCAGCGTTGGGACTGCCTCTAAGGGGGAGCAGTTCTTC.

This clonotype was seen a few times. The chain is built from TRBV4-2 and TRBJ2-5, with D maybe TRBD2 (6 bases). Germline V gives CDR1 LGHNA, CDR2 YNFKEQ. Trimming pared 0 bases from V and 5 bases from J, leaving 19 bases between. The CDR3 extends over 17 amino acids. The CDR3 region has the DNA TGTGCCAGCAGCCAAGATCGGACGGGAGACCCGGGGGAGACCCAGTACTTC. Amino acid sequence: CASSQDRTGDPGETQYF.

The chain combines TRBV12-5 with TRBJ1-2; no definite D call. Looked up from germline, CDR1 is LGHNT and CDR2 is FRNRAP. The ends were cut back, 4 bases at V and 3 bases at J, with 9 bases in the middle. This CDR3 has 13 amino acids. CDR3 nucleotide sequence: TGTGCTAGTGGTTCCGATACAGACTATGGCTACACCTTC. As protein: CASGSDTDYGYTF.

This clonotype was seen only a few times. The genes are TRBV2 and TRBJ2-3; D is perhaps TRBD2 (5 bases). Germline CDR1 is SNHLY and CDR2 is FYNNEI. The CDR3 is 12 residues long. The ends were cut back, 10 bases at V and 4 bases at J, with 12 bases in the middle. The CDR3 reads CATKPEADTQYF. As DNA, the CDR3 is TGTGCCACCAAACCGGAGGCAGATACGCAGTATTTT.

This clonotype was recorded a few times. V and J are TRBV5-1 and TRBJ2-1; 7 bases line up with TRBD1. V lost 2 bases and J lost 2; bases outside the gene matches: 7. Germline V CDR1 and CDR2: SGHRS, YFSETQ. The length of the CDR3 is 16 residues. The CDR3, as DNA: TGCGCCAGCAGCTTTCTAGAAGGGGGCCCCTACAATGAGCAGTTCTTC. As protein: CASSFLEGGPYNEQFF.

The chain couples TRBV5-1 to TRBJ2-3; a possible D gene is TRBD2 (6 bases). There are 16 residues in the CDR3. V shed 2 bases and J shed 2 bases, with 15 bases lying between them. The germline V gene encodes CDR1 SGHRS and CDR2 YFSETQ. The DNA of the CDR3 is TGCGCCAGCAGCTTTCGGCTGGCGGGATCCACAGATACGCAGTATTTT. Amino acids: CASSFRLAGSTDTQYF.

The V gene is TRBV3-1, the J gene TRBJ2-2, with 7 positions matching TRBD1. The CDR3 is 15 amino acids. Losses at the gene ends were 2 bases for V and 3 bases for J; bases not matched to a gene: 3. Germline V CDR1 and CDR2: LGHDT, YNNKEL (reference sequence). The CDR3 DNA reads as TGTGCCAGCAGCCAACGGCAGGGGGACACCGGGGAGCTGTTTTTT. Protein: CASSQRQGDTGELFF.

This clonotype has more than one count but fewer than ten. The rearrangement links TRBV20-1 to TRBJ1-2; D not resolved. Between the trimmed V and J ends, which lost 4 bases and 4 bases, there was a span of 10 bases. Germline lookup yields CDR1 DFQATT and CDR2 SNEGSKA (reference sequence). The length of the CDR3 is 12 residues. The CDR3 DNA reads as TGCAGTGCTAAGGACGGTTTCTATGGCTACACCTTC. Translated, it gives CSAKDGFYGYTF.

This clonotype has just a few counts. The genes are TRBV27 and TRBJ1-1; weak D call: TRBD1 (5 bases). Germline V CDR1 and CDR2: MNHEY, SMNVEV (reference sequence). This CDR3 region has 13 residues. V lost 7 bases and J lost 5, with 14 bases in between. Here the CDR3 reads CASTKGRGTEAFF. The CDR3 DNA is TGTGCCAGCACCAAGGGGCGCGGGACTGAAGCTTTCTTT.

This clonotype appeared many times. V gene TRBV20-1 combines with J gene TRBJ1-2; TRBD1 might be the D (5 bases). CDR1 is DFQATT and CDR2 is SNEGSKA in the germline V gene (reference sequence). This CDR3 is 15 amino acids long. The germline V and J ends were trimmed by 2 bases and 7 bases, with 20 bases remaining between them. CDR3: CSARPAVGGETGYTF. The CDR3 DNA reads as TGCAGTGCTAGACCCGCGGTGGGAGGGGAGACTGGCTACACCTTC.

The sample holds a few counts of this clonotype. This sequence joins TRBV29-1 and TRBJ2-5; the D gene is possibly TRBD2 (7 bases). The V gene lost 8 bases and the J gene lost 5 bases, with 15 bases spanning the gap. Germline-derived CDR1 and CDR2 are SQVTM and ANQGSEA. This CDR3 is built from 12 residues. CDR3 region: CSPKGGGETQYF. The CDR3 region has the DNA TGCAGCCCGAAGGGGGGGGGTGAGACCCAGTACTTC.

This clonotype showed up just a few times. In DNA, the CDR3 is TGCAGCGCTTCCGCAGGGGAGGACGGGGAGCTGTTTTTT. Translation gives CSASAGEDGELFF. The V and J genes are TRBV29-1 and TRBJ2-2, with D perhaps matching TRBD1 or TRBD2 (6 bases each). CDR3 length: 13 amino acids. Germline V gene sequence: CDR1 SQVTM, CDR2 ANQGSEA. Trimming took off 7 bases at V and 7 bases at J, with 16 bases between the two ends.

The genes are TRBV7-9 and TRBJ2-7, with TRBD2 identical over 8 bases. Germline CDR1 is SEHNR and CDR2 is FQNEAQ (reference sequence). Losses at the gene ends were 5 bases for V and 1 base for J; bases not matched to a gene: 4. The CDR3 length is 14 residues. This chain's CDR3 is CASSRTGGSYEQYV. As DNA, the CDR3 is TGTGCCAGCAGCCGTACGGGGGGGTCCTACGAGCAGTACGTC.

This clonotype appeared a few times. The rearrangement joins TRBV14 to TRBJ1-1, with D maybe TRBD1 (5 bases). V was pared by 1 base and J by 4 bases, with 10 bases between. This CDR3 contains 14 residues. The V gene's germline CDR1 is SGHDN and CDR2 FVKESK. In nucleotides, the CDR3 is TGTGCCAGCAGCCAAGCTTCCGGGGGCACTGAAGCTTTCTTT. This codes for CASSQASGGTEAFF.

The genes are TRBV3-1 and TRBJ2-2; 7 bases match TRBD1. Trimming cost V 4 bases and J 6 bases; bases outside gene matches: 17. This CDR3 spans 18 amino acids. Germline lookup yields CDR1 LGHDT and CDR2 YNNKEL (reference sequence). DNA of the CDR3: TGTGCCAGCAGCCCTTCGACAGGGCGCGTGGGGCACCCCGGGGAGCTGTTTTTT. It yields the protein CASSPSTGRVGHPGELFF.

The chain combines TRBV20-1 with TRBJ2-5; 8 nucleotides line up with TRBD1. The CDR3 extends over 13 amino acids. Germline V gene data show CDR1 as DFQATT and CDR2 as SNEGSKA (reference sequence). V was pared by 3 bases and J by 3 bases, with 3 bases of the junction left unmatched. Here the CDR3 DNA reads TGCAGTGCTAGCGTGACAGGGGAAGAGACCCAGTACTTC. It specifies CSASVTGEETQYF.